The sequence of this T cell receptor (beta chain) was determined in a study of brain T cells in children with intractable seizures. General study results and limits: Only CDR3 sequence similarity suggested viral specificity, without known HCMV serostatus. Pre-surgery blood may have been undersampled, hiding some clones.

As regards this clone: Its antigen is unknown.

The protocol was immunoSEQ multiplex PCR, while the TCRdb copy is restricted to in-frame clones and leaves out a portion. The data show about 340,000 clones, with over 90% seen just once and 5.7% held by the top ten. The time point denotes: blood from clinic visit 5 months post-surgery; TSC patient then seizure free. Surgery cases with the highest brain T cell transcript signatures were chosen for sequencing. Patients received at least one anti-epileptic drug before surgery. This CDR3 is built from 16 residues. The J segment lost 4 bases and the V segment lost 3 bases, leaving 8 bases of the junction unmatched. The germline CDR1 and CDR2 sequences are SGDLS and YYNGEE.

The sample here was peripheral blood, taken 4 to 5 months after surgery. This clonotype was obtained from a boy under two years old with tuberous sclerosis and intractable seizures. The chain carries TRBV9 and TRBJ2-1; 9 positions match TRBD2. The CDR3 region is CASSGSSGSAYNEQFF. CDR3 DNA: TGTGCCAGCAGCGGTAGTAGCGGGAGCGCATACAATGAGCAGTTCTTC.